This T cell receptor (beta chain) came from a study of T-cell reconstitution after alpha-beta-depleted transplantation in children. This clonotype showed up many times. During its preparation, the TCRbeta library received unique molecular identifiers. TCRdb fed the PCR reads into MiXCR, producing one record per CDR3 protein. This table holds about 230,000 distinct CDR3 sequences, around 8.9% found once. Germline assignment: CDR1 SGHDT and CDR2 YYEEEE. V lost 2 bases, J lost 0 bases, and 5 bases stayed unmatched. The CDR3 sequence is 16 residues long. The sample consisted of PBMCs from the stem cell graft donor, taken from the stem cell graft. The rearrangement joins TRBV5-6 to TRBJ2-7; 10 nucleotides line up with TRBD2. This sequence originates from a human donor who donated a stem cell graft to a child with SCID. CDR3 region: CASSFPSGGTSYEQYF. Written as DNA, the CDR3 is TGTGCCAGCAGCTTCCCTAGCGGGGGAACCTCCTACGAGCAGTACTTC.